A selection of T cell receptor beta chains follows, all from one sample in a study of cytomegalovirus exposure and HLA in healthy donors. Using immunoSEQ multiplex PCR, the repertoire was profiled, and TCRdb retains in-frame clones only, with some absent. The sample holds around 100,000 clones, less than 80% seen once. Sample: PBMCs. The source is a woman in her twenties or thirties in good health and CMV-seronegative. Each CDR3 is given with its conserved first and last residue. D genes are given only for firm matches. Clone size is stated in some rows and not others, as once, few, many or a class when expanded.

size	V	J	D	CDR3	DNA
NA	TRBV19	TRBJ1-5	TRBD1	CASFRDRVQPQHF	TGTGCCAGTTTTCGGGACAGGGTTCAGCCCCAGCATTTT
NA	TRBV29-1	TRBJ1-1	TRBD1	CSTRDRESEAFF	TGCAGCACCCGGGACAGGGAGTCTGAAGCTTTCTTT
once	TRBV25-1	TRBJ2-4	TRBD1	CASSEWGTGGVNIQYF	TGTGCCAGCAGTGAATGGGGGACAGGGGGCGTGAACATTCAGTACTTC
NA	TRBV5-1	TRBJ2-1	TRBD2	CASSRLAGGHNEQFF	TGCGCCAGCAGCCGACTAGCGGGAGGCCACAATGAGCAGTTCTTC
once	TRBV6-5	TRBJ2-1	NA	CASSYDFYNEQFF	TGTGCCAGCAGTTACGACTTCTACAATGAGCAGTTCTTC
few	TRBV6-5	TRBJ2-1	NA	CASSYSGSAGDEQFF	TGTGCCAGCAGTTACTCGGGGAGTGCTGGGGATGAGCAGTTCTTC
few	TRBV7-6	TRBJ1-2	TRBD1	CASSDKQGASGYTF	TGTGCCAGCAGTGATAAACAGGGGGCGAGTGGCTACACCTTC
NA	TRBV5-5	TRBJ1-2	NA	CASSLRPEAFYGYTF	TGTGCCAGCAGCTTGAGACCGGAGGCGTTCTATGGCTACACCTTC
NA	TRBV30	TRBJ2-7	TRBD2	CAWGGGTSAYEQYF	TGTGCCTGGGGGGGCGGGACTAGCGCCTACGAGCAGTACTTC
NA	TRBV6-5	TRBJ2-5	NA	CASSYKDRRGETQYF	TGTGCCAGCAGTTACAAGGACCGTCGGGGAGAGACCCAGTACTTC
NA	TRBV5-1	TRBJ2-7	NA	CASRQFGNYEQYF	TGCGCCAGCAGACAGTTCGGTAACTACGAGCAGTACTTC
few	TRBV5-1	TRBJ1-1	NA	CASSPQDWGMNTEAFF	TGCGCCAGCAGCCCACAGGATTGGGGTATGAACACTGAAGCTTTCTTT
few	TRBV2	TRBJ2-7	TRBD2	CASRERLAIYEQYF	TGTGCCAGCCGTGAGAGACTAGCCATTTACGAGCAGTACTTC
NA	TRBV7-2	TRBJ1-6	TRBD1	CASSTWDRVGSPLHF	TGTGCCAGCAGCACCTGGGACAGGGTGGGTTCACCCCTCCACTTT
NA	TRBV7-2	TRBJ2-3	TRBD2	CASSAQTSGRRNTQYF	TGTGCCAGCAGCGCGCAGACTAGCGGGAGAAGGAATACGCAGTATTTT
NA	TRBV27	TRBJ1-5	NA	CASSFQGNQPQHF	TGTGCCAGCAGTTTTCAGGGTAATCAGCCCCAGCATTTT
few	TRBV7-2	TRBJ2-1	NA	CASSLEGVWNEQFF	TGTGCCAGCAGCTTAGAAGGAGTATGGAATGAGCAGTTCTTC
NA	TRBV27	TRBJ2-7	TRBD1	CASSSQGTSRYEQYF	TGTGCCAGCAGTTCACAGGGGACGTCAAGATACGAGCAGTACTTC
NA	TRBV9	TRBJ2-1	TRBD2	CASSLRTSGTNEQFF	TGTGCCAGCAGCCTTCGGACTAGCGGGACTAATGAGCAGTTCTTC
NA	TRBV27	TRBJ2-3	NA	CASSSWTGTDTQYF	TGTGCCAGCAGTTCATGGACAGGCACAGATACGCAGTATTTT
few	TRBV6-1	TRBJ1-3	TRBD1	CASDRGTGVSNTIYF	TGTGCCAGCGATCGAGGGACAGGGGTATCCAACACCATATATTTT
NA	TRBV19	TRBJ2-7	TRBD2	CASSPTSGTSFEQYF	TGTGCCAGTAGCCCTACATCCGGGACTAGCTTCGAGCAGTACTTC
NA	TRBV18	TRBJ1-6	TRBD1	CASSPDRGPNSPLHF	TGTGCCAGCTCACCCGACAGGGGGCCGAATTCACCCCTCCACTTT
once	TRBV4-1	TRBJ2-5	NA	CASSQVIWGQGGTRAETQYF	TGCGCCAGCAGCCAAGTCATTTGGGGGCAGGGGGGAACCCGGGCCGAGACCCAGTACTTC
NA	TRBV19	TRBJ1-1	TRBD1	CASSLYRDSEAFF	TGTGCCAGTAGTCTATACCGGGACAGCGAAGCTTTCTTT
few	TRBV29-1	TRBJ2-7	NA	CSVEDLKQGLYEQYF	TGCAGCGTTGAAGATCTAAAACAGGGCCTCTACGAGCAGTACTTC
NA	TRBV5-6	TRBJ1-6	TRBD1	CASSFDRGYLYNSPLHF	TGTGCCAGCAGCTTTGACAGGGGTTATCTGTATAATTCACCCCTCCACTTT
once	TRBV19	TRBJ1-5	TRBD1	CASIDRVSNQPQHF	TGTGCCAGTATAGACAGGGTTAGCAATCAGCCCCAGCATTTT
NA	TRBV19	TRBJ2-7	TRBD2	CASSSGTRNEQYF	TGTGCCAGTAGTTCCGGGACTAGAAACGAGCAGTACTTC
NA	TRBV28	TRBJ1-6	TRBD1	CASINPTGGNSPLHF	TGTGCCAGCATAAACCCAACAGGGGGCAATTCACCCCTCCACTTT
once	TRBV4-1	TRBJ1-2	NA	CASSQASGPGYGYTF	TGCGCCAGCAGCCAAGCCTCCGGTCCAGGGTATGGCTACACCTTC
few	TRBV27	TRBJ1-1	NA	CASSSSSTEAFF	TGTGCCAGCAGTTCCTCTAGCACTGAAGCTTTCTTT
NA	TRBV5-1	TRBJ2-7	TRBD2	CASSSTSGAYEQYF	TGCGCCAGCAGCTCGACTAGCGGGGCCTACGAGCAGTACTTC
NA	TRBV5-4	TRBJ2-7	TRBD2	CASSLELAGSHEQYF	TGTGCCAGCAGCTTGGAACTAGCGGGATCCCACGAGCAGTACTTC
NA	TRBV14	TRBJ2-7	TRBD1	CASSPGQRNSQRSYEQYF	TGTGCCAGCAGCCCGGGACAGAGAAACTCTCAACGGTCCTACGAGCAGTACTTC
NA	TRBV9	TRBJ1-1	NA	CASSDGGNTEAFF	TGTGCCAGCAGCGACGGGGGTAACACTGAAGCTTTCTTT
once	TRBV5-1	TRBJ2-3	TRBD2	CASSSLGAGATDTQYF	TGCGCCAGCAGCTCCCTAGGAGCGGGAGCCACAGATACGCAGTATTTT
few	TRBV4-1	TRBJ2-4	NA	CASSPLALLAKNIQYF	TGCGCCAGCAGCCCGTTAGCGTTACTAGCCAAAAACATTCAGTACTTC
NA	TRBV5-6	TRBJ2-7	NA	CASSPQYATYEQYF	TGTGCCAGCAGCCCACAGTACGCTACCTACGAGCAGTACTTC
NA	TRBV6-5	TRBJ1-6	NA	CASSQTGSSPLHF	TGTGCCAGCAGTCAAACAGGTTCCTCACCCCTCCACTTT
few	TRBV11-2	TRBJ2-5	TRBD2	CASSLGAGGRETQYF	TGTGCCAGCAGCTTAGGAGCGGGAGGGCGTGAGACCCAGTACTTC
once	TRBV4-1	TRBJ2-3	NA	CASSRSPLYTDTQYF	TGCGCCAGCAGCCGCTCCCCACTATACACAGATACGCAGTATTTT
NA	TRBV5-1	TRBJ1-1	NA	CASSQTHENTEAFF	TGCGCCAGCAGCCAGACACACGAGAACACTGAAGCTTTCTTT
once	TRBV7-9	TRBJ2-1	TRBD2	CASSSSGPRGTNEQFF	TGTGCCAGCAGCTCTAGCGGGCCCCGTGGGACCAATGAGCAGTTCTTC
once	TRBV7-6	TRBJ1-5	NA	CASSLAGDQPQHF	TGTGCCAGCAGCTTAGCAGGGGATCAGCCCCAGCATTTT
NA	TRBV28	TRBJ1-3	TRBD1	CASSWGQGTSGNTIYF	TGTGCCAGCAGTTGGGGACAGGGGACATCTGGAAACACCATATATTTT
NA	TRBV6-1	TRBJ1-3	NA	CASSEASPRGNTIYF	TGTGCCAGCAGTGAAGCTTCCCCCCGGGGGAACACCATATATTTT
NA	TRBV10-3	TRBJ1-2	TRBD1	CAITEQTGNYGYTF	TGTGCCATCACCGAGCAGACAGGGAACTATGGCTACACCTTC
NA	TRBV5-8	TRBJ2-7	NA	CASSFSSYEQYF	TGTGCCAGCAGCTTCAGCTCCTACGAGCAGTACTTC
few	TRBV4-3	TRBJ2-1	TRBD1	CASSQDDPDREVWVSFF	TGCGCCAGCAGCCAAGATGACCCGGACAGGGAAGTTTGGGTGTCGTTCTTC